This entry lists 26 T cell receptor beta chains sequenced from one sample in a study of naive and memory T cell subsets. Study-level findings and limits: Naive repertoires, especially CD8, held a few larger clonotypes, possibly memory cells re-expressing CD45RA.

No antigen has been assigned to these receptors. An equimolar mix of two oligonucleotides served as the beta constant-region primer for TRBC1 and TRBC2. Nested alpha and beta constant-region primers with the SP2 primer drove four PCR rounds on ligated cDNA. MiXCR, applied by TCRdb to the UMI-ligation and nested PCR reads, yields one record per CDR3 protein. The table shows over 100,000 distinct CDR3 sequences, with roughly 15% occurring only once. The sequencing input was naive CD8+ T cells from blood. The receptors stem from a human donor in good health.

This clonotype was picked up many times. V usage is TRBV19 and J usage is TRBJ2-1; D call uncertain. This CDR3 has 15 amino acids. Germline lookup yields CDR1 LNHDA and CDR2 SQIVND (reference sequence). The germline V and J ends were trimmed by 3 bases and 6 bases, with 15 bases remaining between them. The CDR3 DNA is TGTGCCAGTAGTATCGGCGTGAATCTGGGCAATGAGCAGTTCTTC. Protein: CASSIGVNLGNEQFF.

This clonotype was observed a few times. The chain employs TRBV11-2 and TRBJ2-7; the D gene is possibly TRBD2 (5 bases). Germline V gene data show CDR1 as SGHAT and CDR2 as FQNNGV. The CDR3 spans 16 residues. Between the trimmed V and J ends, which lost 8 bases and 0 bases, there was a span of 20 bases. CDR3 sequence: CASGEIGQAHSYEQYF. CDR3 DNA sequence: TGTGCCAGCGGGGAGATAGGGCAGGCCCACTCCTACGAGCAGTACTTC.

This clonotype appeared many times. This chain joins TRBV4-3 and TRBJ2-4, with D perhaps TRBD1 (6 bases). Trimming shortened V by 2 bases and J by 1 base, and 9 bases separated the two germline ends. The CDR3 extends over 15 amino acids. Germline V gene lookup returns CDR1 LGHNA and CDR2 YSLEER. The chain's CDR3 is CASSQHRVAKNIQYF. The CDR3 region has the DNA TGCGCCAGCAGCCAACACAGGGTTGCCAAAAACATTCAGTACTTC.

This clonotype was observed at least ten times. The chain has TRBV7-2 and TRBJ2-1; 10 bases match TRBD1. The junction had 3 bases not matched to a gene; V was cut back by 7 bases and J by 3 bases. There are 14 residues in the CDR3. In germline, CDR1 is SGHTA, CDR2 FQGNSA. Here the CDR3 DNA reads TGTGCCAGCATCTGGACAGGGGGCTACAATGAGCAGTTCTTC. It specifies CASIWTGGYNEQFF.

This clonotype was seen more than once but under ten times. The chain couples TRBV2 to TRBJ2-7; TRBD2 is a possible D gene (6 bases). The germline V gene has CDR1 SNHLY and CDR2 FYNNEI. Trimming stripped 6 bases from V and 2 bases from J, with 8 bases between. This CDR3 comprises 12 residues. In DNA form, the CDR3 reads TGTGCCAGCAGCCAGCGGGCCTACGAGCAGTACTTC. Protein product: CASSQRAYEQYF.

V usage is TRBV27 and J usage is TRBJ1-1; D unclear. The CDR3 length is 12 residues. Germline values: CDR1 MNHEY, CDR2 SMNVEV (reference sequence). V lost 4 bases and J lost 7, with 10 bases in between. CDR3 bases: TGTGCCAGCAGTTCCTCCTGGAATGAAGCTTTCTTT. Translated: CASSSSWNEAFF.

This clonotype was counted ten times or more. The V and J genes are TRBV12-3 or TRBV12-4 and TRBJ2-3; 7 nucleotides line up with TRBD2. CDR3 length: 15 residues. V lost 5 bases, J lost 1 base, and 6 bases stayed unmatched. The CDR3 DNA reads TGTGCCAGCAGTCCCGAAACTAGCGGCACAGATACGCAGTATTTT. Translating gives CASSPETSGTDTQYF.

The table lists this clonotype with many counts. The chain employs TRBV12-3 or TRBV12-4 and TRBJ1-1; D unresolved. Trimming pared 5 bases from V and 7 bases from J, leaving 8 bases between. The CDR3 spans 11 residues. CDR3 in DNA: TGTGCCAGCAGTCCCGATCATGAAGCTTTCTTT. Translating it yields CASSPDHEAFF.

CDR3 coding DNA: TGTGCCAGCAGCTTGGTGCAGGGGGCGAGTACTGAAGCTTTCTTT. This encodes CASSLVQGASTEAFF. V usage is TRBV5-5 and J usage is TRBJ1-1; 8 bases align to TRBD1. The germline CDR1 and CDR2 sequences are SGHKS and YYEKEE (reference sequence). This CDR3 comprises 15 residues. Losses at the gene ends were 0 bases for V and 5 bases for J; bases not matched to a gene: 6.

The chain links TRBV28 to TRBJ2-3, with D uncertain. The CDR3 runs to 12 residues. CDR1 MDHEN and CDR2 SYDVKM come from the germline V gene. Trimming pared 6 bases from V and 5 bases from J, leaving 9 bases between. CDR3 in DNA: TGTGCCAGCAGGAGGTTTGTAGATACGCAGTATTTT. Residues: CASRRFVDTQYF.

The J gene is TRBJ1-1, the V gene TRBV7-8; D gene unclear. Germline values: CDR1 SGHVS, CDR2 FQNEAQ. V shed 4 bases and J shed 1 base, with 7 bases lying between them. The length of the CDR3 is 13 residues. The DNA for the CDR3 is TGTGCCAGCAGCTCGCAGGCGAACACTGAAGCTTTCTTT. Its protein is CASSSQANTEAFF.

This clonotype showed up just a few times. The chain recombines TRBV3-1 with TRBJ1-1, with TRBD1 identical over 9 bases. CDR3 length equals 17 residues. CDR1 is LGHDT and CDR2 is YNNKEL in the germline V gene (reference sequence). V shed 6 bases, J shed 1 base, and the junction held 12 bases outside the gene matches. The CDR3 nucleotides are TGTGCCAGCAGGGCTGACAGGGGGGCGCGGGAGAACACTGAAGCTTTCTTT. Residues: CASRADRGARENTEAFF.

V and J are TRBV13 and TRBJ2-7; no clear D. Trimming took off 6 bases at V and 4 bases at J, with 13 bases between the two ends. The germline V gene has CDR1 PRHDT and CDR2 FYEKMQ (reference sequence). The CDR3 spans 13 residues. In DNA, the CDR3 is TGTGCCAGCAGTAGACGGTTGTCGTACGAGCAGTACTTC. As protein: CASSRRLSYEQYF. The full variable domain, completed using reference TRBV13 and TRBJ2-7, is AAGVIQSPRHLIKEKRETATLKCYPIPRHDTVYWYQQGPGQDPQFLISFYEKMQSDKGSIPDRFSAQQFSDYHSELNMSSLELGDSALYFCASSRRLSYEQYFGPGTRLTVT.

The table lists this clonotype with a few counts. V gene TRBV4-3 combines with J gene TRBJ2-7; TRBD1 might be the D (5 bases). The germline gives CDR1 LGHNA, CDR2 YSLEER. The ends were cut back, 0 bases at V and 6 bases at J, with 9 bases in the middle. The CDR3 extends over 13 amino acids. CDR3 bases: TGCGCCAGCAGCCAAGATTTTAGGGGCGAGCAGTACTTC. Protein: CASSQDFRGEQYF.

This clonotype has ten or more counts. The genes are TRBV4-2 and TRBJ2-1, with D tentatively TRBD1 or TRBD2 (5 bases each). This CDR3 contains 13 residues. Germline CDR1 and CDR2: LGHNA and YNFKEQ. With 0 bases removed from V and 11 bases from J, the gap between germline ends came to 11 bases. The CDR3 loop reads CASSQEIGDQQFF. The CDR3 nucleotides are TGTGCCAGCAGCCAAGAAATTGGGGACCAGCAGTTCTTC.

V and J are TRBV12-3 or TRBV12-4 and TRBJ2-3; the D gene is possibly TRBD2 (6 bases). Trimming shortened V by 2 bases and J by 1 base, and 16 bases separated the two germline ends. CDR3 length equals 17 residues. CDR3 loop: CASSLFLPGDGTDTQYF. The CDR3 nucleotides read TGTGCCAGCAGTTTATTCCTTCCGGGGGACGGCACAGATACGCAGTATTTT.

The chain's CDR3 is CASSGTSGRNEQFF. Here the CDR3 DNA reads TGTGCCAGCAGTGGGACTAGCGGGAGAAATGAGCAGTTCTTC. The chain couples TRBV6-4 to TRBJ2-1; 13 bases line up with TRBD2. From germline, CDR1 is MRHNA and CDR2 SNTAGT. V lost 4 bases to trimming and J lost 7 bases; unmatched junction nucleotides: 1. This CDR3 has 14 amino acids.

A few counts support this clonotype. J is TRBJ1-1 and V is TRBV12-3 or TRBV12-4; tentative D call: TRBD1 (5 bases). This CDR3 spans 16 amino acids. Trimming removed 6 bases at V and 0 bases at J, with 17 bases between. CDR3 in DNA: TGTGCCAGCAGGGACTGGCGGGGCGCGATGAACACTGAAGCTTTCTTT. Residues: CASRDWRGAMNTEAFF.

There are a few counts of this clonotype. V is TRBV5-1 and J is TRBJ2-1; 7 positions agree with TRBD2. J was trimmed by 15 bases and V by 1 base; bases with no gene match: 7. Germline loops: CDR1 SGHRS, CDR2 YFSETQ. The CDR3 covers 12 residues. The DNA for the CDR3 is TGCGCCAGCAGCTTGTCGCCGGGGGGTGGGTTCTTC. It translates to CASSLSPGGGFF.

A few counts support this clonotype. This chain joins TRBV7-3 and TRBJ2-7; D perhaps matches TRBD1 (6 bases). The CDR3 totals 15 residues. V lost 6 bases, J lost 1 base, and 16 bases lay in between. CDR1 is SGHTA and CDR2 is FQGTGA in the germline V gene. The CDR3, as DNA: TGTGCCAGCAGTCTTCGACAGGTGACTTCCTACGAGCAGTACTTC. Its protein is CASSLRQVTSYEQYF.

This clonotype was counted between two and nine times. This chain uses TRBV4-3 with TRBJ2-3; TRBD2 agrees at 12 bases. The CDR3 covers 15 residues. Germline CDR1 is LGHNA and CDR2 is YSLEER. V was clipped by 4 bases and J by 8 bases; unmatched bases: 7. The CDR3 region is CASSPLAGGPATQYF. CDR3 bases: TGCGCCAGCAGCCCCCTAGCGGGAGGGCCGGCTACGCAGTATTTT.

This clonotype was detected many times. V gene TRBV27 combines with J gene TRBJ2-7, with TRBD1 as a possible D gene (5 bases). Germline-derived CDR1 and CDR2 are MNHEY and SMNVEV (reference sequence). This CDR3 has 13 amino acids. Trimming pared 2 bases from V and 2 bases from J, leaving 7 bases between. The CDR3 DNA sequence: TGTGCCAGCAGTTTAACAGGCACCTACGAGCAGTACTTC. Protein sequence: CASSLTGTYEQYF.

This clonotype was picked up many times. V usage is TRBV7-9 and J usage is TRBJ2-3; the D is unclear. CDR1 and CDR2 (germline): SEHNR, FQNEAQ (reference sequence). The CDR3 contains 11 residues. Trimming removed 4 bases from V and 4 bases from J, with 3 bases in between. The CDR3 DNA reads as TGTGCCAGCAGCTGGGCAGATACGCAGTATTTT. It encodes CASSWADTQYF.

This clonotype turned up a few times. This rearrangement joins TRBV6-4 to TRBJ2-1; D remains unclear. Germline CDR1 is MRHNA and CDR2 is SNTAGT. Trimming left V 4 bases short and J 2 bases short, with 12 bases between. This CDR3 spans 15 amino acids. CDR3: CASSARLTTYNEQFF. The CDR3 DNA reads as TGTGCCAGCAGTGCACGCCTAACGACCTACAATGAGCAGTTCTTC.

This clonotype was observed a handful of times. V is TRBV13 and J is TRBJ1-6; D uncertain. Trimming took off 2 bases at V and 7 bases at J, with 15 bases between the two ends. The length of the CDR3 is 16 residues. Germline V lookup: CDR1 PRHDT, CDR2 FYEKMQ (reference sequence). CDR3 in amino acids: CASSLYQRSLNSPLHF. The CDR3 coding sequence is TGTGCCAGCAGCTTATATCAGAGGAGCCTAAATTCACCCCTCCACTTT.

With respect to this clonotype: Being one base from a much bigger clone, this may be a read error. This rearrangement joins TRBV30 to TRBJ2-7; 7 bases align to TRBD1. The CDR3 consists of 14 residues. Germline CDR1 is GTSNPN and CDR2 is SVGIG (reference sequence). The CDR3 here is CGWRRRDSLYEQYF. The CDR3 DNA sequence: TGTGGCTGGAGAAGAAGGGACAGTCTCTACGAGCAGTACTTC.